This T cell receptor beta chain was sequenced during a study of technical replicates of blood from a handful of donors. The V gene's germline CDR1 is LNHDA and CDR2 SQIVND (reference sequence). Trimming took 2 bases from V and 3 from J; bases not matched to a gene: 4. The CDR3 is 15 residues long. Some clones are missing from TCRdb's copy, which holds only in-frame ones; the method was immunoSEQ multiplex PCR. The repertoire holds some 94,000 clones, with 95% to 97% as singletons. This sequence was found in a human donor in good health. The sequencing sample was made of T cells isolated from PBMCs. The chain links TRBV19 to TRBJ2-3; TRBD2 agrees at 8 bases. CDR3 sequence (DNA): TGTGCCAGTAGTATATCGGGAGGGGGAACAGATACGCAGTATTTT. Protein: CASSISGGGTDTQYF.